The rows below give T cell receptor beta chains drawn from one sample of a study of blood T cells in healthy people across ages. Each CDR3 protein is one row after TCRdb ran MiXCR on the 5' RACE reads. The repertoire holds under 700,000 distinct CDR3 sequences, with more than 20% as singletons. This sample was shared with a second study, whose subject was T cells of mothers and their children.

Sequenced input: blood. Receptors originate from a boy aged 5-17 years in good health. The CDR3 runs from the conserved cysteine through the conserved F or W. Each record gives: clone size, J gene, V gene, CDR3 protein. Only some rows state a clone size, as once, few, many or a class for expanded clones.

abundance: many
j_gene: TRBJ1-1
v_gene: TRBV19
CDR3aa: CASSRGMNTEAFF

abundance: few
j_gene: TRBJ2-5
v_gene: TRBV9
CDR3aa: CASSVEGGRQETQYF

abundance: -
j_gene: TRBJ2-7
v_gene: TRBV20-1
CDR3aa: CSASSSGLNEQYF

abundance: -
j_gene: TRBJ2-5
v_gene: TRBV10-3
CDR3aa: CAISESKLAGRQETQYF

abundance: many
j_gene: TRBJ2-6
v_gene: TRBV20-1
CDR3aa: CSARNPDGSSGANVLTF

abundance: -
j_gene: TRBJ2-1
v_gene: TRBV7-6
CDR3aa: CASSLEAGGLCNEQFF

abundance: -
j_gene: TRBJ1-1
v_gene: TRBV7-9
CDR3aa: CASSLVLDRGREAFF

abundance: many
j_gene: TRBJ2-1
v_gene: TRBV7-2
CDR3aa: CASRLPGQGKNEQFF

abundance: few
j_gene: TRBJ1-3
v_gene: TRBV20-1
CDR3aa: CSASFSFGRSGNTIYF

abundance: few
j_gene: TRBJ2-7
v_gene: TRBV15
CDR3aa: CATSRVTPVIGLFFSYEQYF

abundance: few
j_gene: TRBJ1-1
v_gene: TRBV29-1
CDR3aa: CSYINRIEAFF

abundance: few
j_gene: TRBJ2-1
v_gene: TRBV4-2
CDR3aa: CASSQLFSSYNEQFF

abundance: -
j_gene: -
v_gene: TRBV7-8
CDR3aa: CASSLGVGSHEQYF

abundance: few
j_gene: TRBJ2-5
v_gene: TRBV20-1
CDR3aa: CSARAGGVGETQYF

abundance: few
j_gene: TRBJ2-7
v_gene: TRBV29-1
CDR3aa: CSVTGASYEQYF

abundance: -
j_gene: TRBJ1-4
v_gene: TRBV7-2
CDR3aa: CASSLWGRGEQNEKLFF

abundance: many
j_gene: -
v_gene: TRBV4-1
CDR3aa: CASSLLLSGDEQFF

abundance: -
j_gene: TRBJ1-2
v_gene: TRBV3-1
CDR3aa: CASSQAYRRNYGYTF

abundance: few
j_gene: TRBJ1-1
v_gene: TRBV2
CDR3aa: CASRGRGWTEAFF